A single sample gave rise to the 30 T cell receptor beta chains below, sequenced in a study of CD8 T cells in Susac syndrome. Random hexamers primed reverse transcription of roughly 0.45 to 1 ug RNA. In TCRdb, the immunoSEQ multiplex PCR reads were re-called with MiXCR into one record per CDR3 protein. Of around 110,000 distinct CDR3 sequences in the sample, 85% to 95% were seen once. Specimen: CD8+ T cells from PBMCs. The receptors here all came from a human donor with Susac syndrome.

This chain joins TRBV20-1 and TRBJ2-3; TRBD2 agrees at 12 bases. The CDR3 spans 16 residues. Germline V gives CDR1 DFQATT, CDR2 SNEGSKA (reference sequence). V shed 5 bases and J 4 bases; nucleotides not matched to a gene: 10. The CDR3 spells CSAPGPSGGAADTQYF. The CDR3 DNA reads TGCAGTGCTCCTGGGCCTAGCGGGGGGGCCGCAGATACGCAGTATTTT.

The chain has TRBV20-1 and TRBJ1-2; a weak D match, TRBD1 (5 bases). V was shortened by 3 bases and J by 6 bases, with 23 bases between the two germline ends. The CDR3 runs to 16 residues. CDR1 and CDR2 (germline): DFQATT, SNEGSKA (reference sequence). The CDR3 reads CSARVRDGGIFNGYTF. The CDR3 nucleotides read TGCAGTGCTAGGGTGCGTGACGGGGGAATATTTAATGGCTACACCTTC.

The CDR3 protein is CASSYRQGPYEQYF. As DNA, the CDR3 is TGTGCCAGCAGCTACAGACAGGGTCCCTACGAGCAGTACTTC. V gene TRBV7-2 combines with J gene TRBJ2-7; 7 bases are a match to TRBD1. This CDR3 has 14 amino acids. The V and J ends lost 4 bases and 2 bases, in that order; junction bases with no gene match: 5. Germline CDR1 reads SGHTA; CDR2 reads FQGNSA.

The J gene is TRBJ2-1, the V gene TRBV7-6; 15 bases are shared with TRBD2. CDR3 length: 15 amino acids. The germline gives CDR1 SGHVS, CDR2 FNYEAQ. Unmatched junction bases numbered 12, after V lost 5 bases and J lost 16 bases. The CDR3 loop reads CASSAGTSGGMGPFF. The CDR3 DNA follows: TGTGCCAGCAGCGCCGGGACTAGCGGGGGGATGGGTCCTTTCTTC. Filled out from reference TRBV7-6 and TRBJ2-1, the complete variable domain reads GAGVSQSPRYKVTKRGQDVALRCDPISGHVSLYWYRQALGQGPEFLTYFNYEAQQDKSGLPNDRFSAERPEGSISTLTIQRTEQRDSAMYRCASSAGTSGGMGPFFGPGTRLTVL.

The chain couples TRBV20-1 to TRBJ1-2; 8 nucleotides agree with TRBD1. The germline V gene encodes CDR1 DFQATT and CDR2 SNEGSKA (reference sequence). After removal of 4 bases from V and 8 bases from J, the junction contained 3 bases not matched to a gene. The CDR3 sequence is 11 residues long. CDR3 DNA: TGCAGTGCTACCGGGACAGGCGGCTACACCTTC. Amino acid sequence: CSATGTGGYTF.

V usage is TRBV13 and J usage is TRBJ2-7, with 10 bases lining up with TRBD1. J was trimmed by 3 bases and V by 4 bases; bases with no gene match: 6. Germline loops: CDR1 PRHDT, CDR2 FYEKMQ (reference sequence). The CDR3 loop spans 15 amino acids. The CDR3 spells CASSSNGQGVYEQYF. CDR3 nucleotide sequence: TGTGCCAGCAGCTCCAATGGACAGGGGGTCTACGAGCAGTACTTC.

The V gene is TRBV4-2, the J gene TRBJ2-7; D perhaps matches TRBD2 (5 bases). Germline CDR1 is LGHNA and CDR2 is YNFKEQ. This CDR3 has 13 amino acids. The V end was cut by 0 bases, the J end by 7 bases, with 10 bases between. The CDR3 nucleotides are TGTGCCAGCAGCCAAGATAGTCCGGGAGAGCAGTACTTC. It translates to CASSQDSPGEQYF.

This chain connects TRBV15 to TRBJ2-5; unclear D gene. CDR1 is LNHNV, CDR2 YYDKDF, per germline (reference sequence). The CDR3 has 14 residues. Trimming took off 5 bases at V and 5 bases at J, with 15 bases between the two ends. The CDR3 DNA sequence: TGTGCCACCAGCGGCCCTTTGGGCCGGGAGACCCAGTACTTC. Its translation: CATSGPLGRETQYF.

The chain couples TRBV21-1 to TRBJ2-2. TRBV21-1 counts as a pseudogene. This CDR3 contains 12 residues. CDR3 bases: TGTGCCAGCAGCATCAACACCGGGGAGCTGTTTTTT. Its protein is CASSINTGELFF.

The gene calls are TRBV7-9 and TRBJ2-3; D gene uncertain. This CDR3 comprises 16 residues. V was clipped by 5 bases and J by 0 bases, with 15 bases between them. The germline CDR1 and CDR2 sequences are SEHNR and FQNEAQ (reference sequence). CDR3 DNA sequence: TGTGCCAGCAGCCCCCGCGAAGGCCCTAGCACAGATACGCAGTATTTT. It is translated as CASSPREGPSTDTQYF.

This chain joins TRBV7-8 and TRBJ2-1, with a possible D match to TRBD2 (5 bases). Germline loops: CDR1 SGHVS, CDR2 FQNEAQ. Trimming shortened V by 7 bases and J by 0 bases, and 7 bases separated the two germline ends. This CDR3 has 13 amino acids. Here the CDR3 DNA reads TGTGCCAGCAACCGGGACTCCTACAATGAGCAGTTCTTC. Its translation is CASNRDSYNEQFF.

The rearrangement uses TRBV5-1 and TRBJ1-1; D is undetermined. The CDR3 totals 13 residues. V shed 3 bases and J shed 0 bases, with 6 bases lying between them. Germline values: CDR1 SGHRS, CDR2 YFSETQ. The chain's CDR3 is CASSSELNTEAFF. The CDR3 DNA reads TGCGCCAGCAGCTCTGAGCTGAACACTGAAGCTTTCTTT.

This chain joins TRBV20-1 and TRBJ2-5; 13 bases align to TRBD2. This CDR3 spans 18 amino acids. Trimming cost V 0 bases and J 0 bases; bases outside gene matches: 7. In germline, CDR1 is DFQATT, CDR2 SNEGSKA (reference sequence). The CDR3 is CSARDGGLAGRYQETQYF. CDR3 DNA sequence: TGCAGTGCTAGAGATGGGGGACTAGCGGGGCGTTACCAAGAGACCCAGTACTTC.

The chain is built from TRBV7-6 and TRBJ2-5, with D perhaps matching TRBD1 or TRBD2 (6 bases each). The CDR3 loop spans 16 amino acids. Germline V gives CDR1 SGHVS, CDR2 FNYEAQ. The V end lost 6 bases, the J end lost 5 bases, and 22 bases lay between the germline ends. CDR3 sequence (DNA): TGTGCCAGCAGTCCCCTCGGCTGGGGGGCGATGGAGACCCAGTACTTC. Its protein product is CASSPLGWGAMETQYF.

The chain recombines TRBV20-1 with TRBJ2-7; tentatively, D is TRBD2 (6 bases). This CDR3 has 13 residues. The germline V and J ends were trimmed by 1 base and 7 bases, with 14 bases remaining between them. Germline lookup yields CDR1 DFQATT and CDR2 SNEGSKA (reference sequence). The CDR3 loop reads CSARVSRAGEQYF. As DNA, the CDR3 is TGCAGTGCTAGAGTTTCCAGGGCGGGAGAGCAGTACTTC.

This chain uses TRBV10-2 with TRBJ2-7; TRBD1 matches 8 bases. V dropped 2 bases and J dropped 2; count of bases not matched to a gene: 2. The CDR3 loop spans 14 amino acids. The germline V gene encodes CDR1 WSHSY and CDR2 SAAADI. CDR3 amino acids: CASSEHRGTYEQYF. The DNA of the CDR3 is TGCGCCAGCAGTGAGCACAGGGGGACCTACGAGCAGTACTTC.

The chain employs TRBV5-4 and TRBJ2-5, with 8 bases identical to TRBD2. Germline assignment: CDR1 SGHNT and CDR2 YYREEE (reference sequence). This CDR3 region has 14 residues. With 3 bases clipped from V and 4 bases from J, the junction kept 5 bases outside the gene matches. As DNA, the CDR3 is TGTGCCAGCAGCTGGGGACTAGTCCCAGAGACCCAGTACTTC. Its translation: CASSWGLVPETQYF.

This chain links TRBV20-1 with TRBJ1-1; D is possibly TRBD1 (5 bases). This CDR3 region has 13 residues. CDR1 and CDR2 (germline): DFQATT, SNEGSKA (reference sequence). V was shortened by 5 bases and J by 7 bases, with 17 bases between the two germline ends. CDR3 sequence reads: CSALEALTVEAFF. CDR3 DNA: TGCAGTGCTCTCGAAGCGTTGACAGTTGAAGCTTTCTTT.

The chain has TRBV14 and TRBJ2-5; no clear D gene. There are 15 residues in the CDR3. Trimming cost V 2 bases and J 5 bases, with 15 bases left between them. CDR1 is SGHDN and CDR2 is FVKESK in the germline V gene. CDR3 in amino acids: CASSQFFSRKETQYF. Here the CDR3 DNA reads TGTGCCAGCAGCCAATTCTTCAGTCGGAAGGAGACCCAGTACTTC.

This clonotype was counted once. The CDR3 here is CSAQTPPEQFF. CDR3 DNA sequence: TGCAGTGCCCAGACTCCCCCTGAGCAGTTCTTC. The J gene is TRBJ2-1, the V gene TRBV20-1, with no clear D. This CDR3 is 11 amino acids long. The V and J ends lost 6 bases and 9 bases respectively, with 12 bases between them. Germline V gene sequence: CDR1 DFQATT, CDR2 SNEGSKA (reference sequence).

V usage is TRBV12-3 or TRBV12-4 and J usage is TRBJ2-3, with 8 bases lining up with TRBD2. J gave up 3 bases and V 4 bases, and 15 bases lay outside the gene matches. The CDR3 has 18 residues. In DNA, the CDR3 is TGTGCCAGCAGTTCTACCTCCGGGACTAGTTTCGTAACAGATACGCAGTATTTT. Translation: CASSSTSGTSFVTDTQYF.

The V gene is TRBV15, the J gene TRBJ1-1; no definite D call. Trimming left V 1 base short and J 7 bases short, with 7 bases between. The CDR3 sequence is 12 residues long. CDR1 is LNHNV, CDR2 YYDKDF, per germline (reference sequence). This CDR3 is CATSRVAREAFF. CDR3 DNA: TGTGCCACCAGCAGAGTTGCGCGTGAAGCTTTCTTT.

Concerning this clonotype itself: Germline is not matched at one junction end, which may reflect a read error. CDR3 region: CASSQDRTWANEQFF. CDR3 sequence (DNA): TGTGCCAGCAGCCAAGATCGTACATGGGCTAATGAGCAGTTCTTC. This chain connects TRBV4-1 to TRBJ2-1; D unclear. CDR1 MGHRA and CDR2 YSYEKL come from the germline V gene. The length of the CDR3 is 15 residues.

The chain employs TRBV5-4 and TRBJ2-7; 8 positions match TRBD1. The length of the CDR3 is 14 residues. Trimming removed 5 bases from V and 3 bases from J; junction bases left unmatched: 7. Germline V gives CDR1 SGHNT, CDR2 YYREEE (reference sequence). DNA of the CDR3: TGTGCCAGCAGGTCGGGACAGGACAACTACGAGCAGTACTTC. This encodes CASRSGQDNYEQYF. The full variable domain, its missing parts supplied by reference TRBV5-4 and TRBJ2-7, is ETGVTQSPTHLIKTRGQQVTLRCSSQSGHNTVSWYQQALGQGPQFIFQYYREEENGRGNFPPRFSGLQFPNYSSELNVNALELDDSALYLCASRSGQDNYEQYFGPGTRLTVT.

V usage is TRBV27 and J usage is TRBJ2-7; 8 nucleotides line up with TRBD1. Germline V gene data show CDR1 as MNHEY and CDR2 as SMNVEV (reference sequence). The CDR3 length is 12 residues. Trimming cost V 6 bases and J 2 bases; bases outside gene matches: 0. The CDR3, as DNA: TGTGCCAGCAGGGGACAGGCCTACGAGCAGTACTTC. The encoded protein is CASRGQAYEQYF.

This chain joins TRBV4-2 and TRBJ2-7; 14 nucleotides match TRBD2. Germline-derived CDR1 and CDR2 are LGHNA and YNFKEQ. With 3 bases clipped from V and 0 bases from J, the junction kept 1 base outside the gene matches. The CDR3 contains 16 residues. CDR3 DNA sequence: TGTGCCAGCAGCCAGGGACTAGCGGGGGCCTCCTACGAGCAGTACTTC. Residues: CASSQGLAGASYEQYF.

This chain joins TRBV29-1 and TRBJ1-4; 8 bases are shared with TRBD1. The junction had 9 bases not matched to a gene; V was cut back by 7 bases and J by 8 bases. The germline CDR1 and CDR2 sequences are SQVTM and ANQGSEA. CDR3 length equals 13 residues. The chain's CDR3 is CSAGDRGGEKLFF. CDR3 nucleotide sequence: TGCAGCGCCGGCGACAGGGGAGGAGAAAAACTGTTTTTT. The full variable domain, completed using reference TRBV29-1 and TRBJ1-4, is SAVISQKPSRDICQRGTSLTIQCQVDSQVTMMFWYRQQPGQSLTLIATANQGSEATYESGFVIDKFPISRPNLTFSTLTVSNMSPEDSSIYLCSAGDRGGEKLFFGSGTQLSVL.

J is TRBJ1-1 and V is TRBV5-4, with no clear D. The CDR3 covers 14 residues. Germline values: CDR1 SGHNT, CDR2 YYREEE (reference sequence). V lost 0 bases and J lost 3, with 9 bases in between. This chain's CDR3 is CASSLGTGYTEAFF. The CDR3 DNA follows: TGTGCCAGCAGCTTGGGGACGGGATACACTGAAGCTTTCTTT.

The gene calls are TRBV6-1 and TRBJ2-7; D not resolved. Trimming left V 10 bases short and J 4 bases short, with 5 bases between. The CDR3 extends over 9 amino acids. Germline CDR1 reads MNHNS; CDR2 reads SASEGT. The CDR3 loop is CATGYEQYF. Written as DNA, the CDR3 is TGTGCCACCGGATACGAGCAGTACTTC.

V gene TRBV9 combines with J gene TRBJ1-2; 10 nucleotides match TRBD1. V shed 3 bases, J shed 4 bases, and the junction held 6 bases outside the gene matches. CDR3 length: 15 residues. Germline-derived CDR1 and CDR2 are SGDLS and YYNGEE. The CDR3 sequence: CASSGGQGMVYGYTF. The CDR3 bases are TGTGCCAGCAGCGGGGGACAGGGGATGGTCTATGGCTACACCTTC.